These T cell receptor beta chains were read from a single sample in a study of patients and donors after allogeneic stem cell transplantation. TCRdb re-called the RT-PCR reads through MiXCR, storing one row per CDR3 protein. The sample holds approximately 200,000 distinct CDR3 sequences, around two fifths seen once. Material: blood, either unsorted or a sorted T cell fraction (not recorded which). These receptors all stem from a human donor who was either an allogeneic HSCT recipient or a stem cell or donor lymphocyte infusion donor (not recorded which). It is not recorded whose cells these are; they may come from a transplant donor. The CDR3 runs from the conserved cysteine through the conserved F or W. A D gene is named only where the DNA matches it firmly. Size values are once, few and many counts, or a class for expanded clones, and some rows have none.

size	D	V	length	J	CDR3	DNA
few	TRBD1	TRBV10-3	15	TRBJ2-1	CAISGSRTGGNEQFF	TGTGCCATCAGTGGTTCCAGGACAGGCGGCAATGAGCAGTTCTTC
-	-	TRBV20-1	13	TRBJ2-7	CSYGSSTSYEQYF	TGCAGTTATGGCTCCTCGACCTCCTACGAGCAGTACTTC
few	TRBD2	TRBV9	15	TRBJ2-3	CASSVAGRGTDTQYF	TGTGCCAGCAGCGTAGCAGGGAGGGGCACAGATACGCAGTATTTT
-	-	TRBV12-3/TRBV12-4	14	TRBJ1-3	CASGYISSGNTIYF	TGTGCCAGCGGCTACATCAGCTCTGGAAACACCATATATTTT
-	TRBD1	TRBV27	15	TRBJ1-4	CASSPWDSINEKLFF	TGTGCCAGCAGCCCTTGGGACAGTATTAATGAAAAACTGTTTTTT
-	TRBD1	TRBV10-3	14	TRBJ2-7	CAINFRDSTYEQYF	TGTGCCATCAACTTCCGGGACAGTACCTACGAGCAGTACTTC
-	-	TRBV25-1	11	TRBJ1-4	CASRSWEKLFF	TGTGCCAGCAGGTCGTGGGAAAAACTGTTTTTT
-	-	TRBV5-1	18	TRBJ1-6	CASSSAPGQEPRMSPLHF	TGCGCCAGCAGCTCCGCTCCGGGACAAGAGCCCCGGATGTCACCCCTCCACTTT
-	-	TRBV12-3/TRBV12-4	13	TRBJ2-3	CASSRRSGATQYF	TGTGCCAGCAGTCGAAGGTCGGGCGCGACGCAGTATTTT
-	TRBD1	TRBV27	15	TRBJ2-2	CASRGRDRGRRELFF	TGTGCCAGCAGGGGTCGGGACAGGGGGCGTAGGGAGCTGTTTTTT